These 17 T cell receptor beta chains were all obtained from the same sample, sequenced in a study of blood T cell repertoires in COVID-19. Repertoires were generated with immunoSEQ multiplex PCR, while TCRdb's copy carries only in-frame clones and drops some. The sample shows some 73,000 clones, 85% of them seen only once. Sample: peripheral blood. The receptors here all came from a man aged 45 to 65 with COVID-19, enrolled during active disease.

CDR3 loop: CASSQPGLAWREQFF. CDR3 DNA: TGTGCCAGCAGTCAACCGGGACTAGCTTGGCGTGAGCAGTTCTTC. J is TRBJ2-1 and V is TRBV6-5; 9 bases align to TRBD2. V lost 5 bases to trimming and J lost 9 bases; unmatched junction nucleotides: 11. Germline values: CDR1 MNHEY, CDR2 SVGAGI. CDR3 size: 15 residues.

This clone was found once. The chain recombines TRBV18 with TRBJ1-1; 9 nucleotides match TRBD1. Unmatched junction bases numbered 7, after V lost 6 bases and J lost 5 bases. CDR1 and CDR2 (germline): KGHSH, LQKENI. This CDR3 spans 14 amino acids. The CDR3 DNA reads TGTGCCAGCTCCCGGGACAGGGACGGGACTGAAGCTTTCTTT. This encodes CASSRDRDGTEAFF.

This clone was detected once. The V and J genes are TRBV5-1 and TRBJ2-1, with TRBD2 matching over 10 bases. This CDR3 has 15 amino acids. Trimming at V came to 5 bases and at J to 9 bases, leaving 11 bases not matched to a gene. The germline CDR1 and CDR2 sequences are SGHRS and YFSETQ. Here the CDR3 DNA reads TGCGCCAGCAGGTTACTAGCGGGATCATCCGGTGAGCAGTTCTTC. Its protein is CASRLLAGSSGEQFF.

This sequence joins TRBV7-9 and TRBJ2-1, with a possible D match to TRBD2 (6 bases). Trimming pared 5 bases from V and 9 bases from J, leaving 11 bases between. Germline V gives CDR1 SEHNR, CDR2 FQNEAQ (reference sequence). There are 12 residues in the CDR3. In nucleotides, the CDR3 is TGTGCCAGCAGCGACGTGGGACTTGAGCAGTTCTTC. Its protein is CASSDVGLEQFF.

This clone has only one observation. The chain uses TRBV5-1 and TRBJ1-3, with D perhaps matching TRBD1 (6 bases). This CDR3 has 17 residues. Per germline, CDR1 SGHRS and CDR2 YFSETQ. V was trimmed by 0 bases and J by 0 bases, leaving 13 bases between them. The CDR3 is CASSLGGTPLSGNTIYF. The CDR3 coding sequence is TGCGCCAGCAGCTTGGGGGGGACACCCCTCTCTGGAAACACCATATATTTT.

The J gene is TRBJ2-1, the V gene TRBV24-1, with 8 nucleotides matching TRBD1. The CDR3 extends over 17 amino acids. V was clipped by 4 bases and J by 2 bases; unmatched bases: 9. Germline V lookup: CDR1 KGHDR, CDR2 SFDVKD. CDR3 nucleotides: TGTGCCACCAGTGAGGCAGGGGGCTTGGGCCCCTACAATGAGCAGTTCTTC. Translation: CATSEAGGLGPYNEQFF.

J is TRBJ1-1 and V is TRBV6-4; 7 nucleotides match TRBD1. The CDR3 spans 14 residues. Germline V lookup: CDR1 MRHNA, CDR2 SNTAGT. The V segment lost 6 bases and the J segment 1 base; nucleotides outside the gene matches: 5. The CDR3 nucleotides are TGTGCCAGCAGAGCCTCAGGGGGGAACACTGAAGCTTTCTTT. Protein product: CASRASGGNTEAFF.

V usage is TRBV5-1 and J usage is TRBJ2-4; 9 bases map to TRBD1. CDR3 length: 19 amino acids. V was pared by 0 bases and J by 1 base, with 11 bases of the junction left unmatched. In germline, CDR1 is SGHRS, CDR2 YFSETQ. The CDR3 coding sequence is TGCGCCAGCAGCTTGGTGGGGACAGGGTGGGATGAGGCCAAAAACATTCAGTACTTC. Translated: CASSLVGTGWDEAKNIQYF.

This chain connects TRBV7-8 to TRBJ2-7, with 7 nucleotides matching TRBD1. V lost 6 bases and J lost 2; bases outside the gene matches: 7. The CDR3 length is 14 residues. CDR1 SGHVS and CDR2 FQNEAQ come from the germline V gene. The CDR3 coding sequence is TGTGCCAGCAGTCCCGGGACAGTAACCTACGAGCAGTACTTC. It codes for CASSPGTVTYEQYF.

The J gene is TRBJ2-3, the V gene TRBV29-1; D is perhaps TRBD2 (6 bases). Per germline, CDR1 SQVTM and CDR2 ANQGSEA. The V end lost 3 bases, the J end lost 0 bases, and 7 bases lay between the germline ends. The CDR3 sequence is 13 residues long. Here the CDR3 reads CSVDGGSTDTQYF. Here the CDR3 DNA reads TGCAGCGTTGACGGGGGTAGCACAGATACGCAGTATTTT.

The chain links TRBV10-3 to TRBJ2-1; D is undetermined. This CDR3 is built from 15 residues. Germline-derived CDR1 and CDR2 are ENHRY and SYGVKD. Trimming took off 3 bases at V and 4 bases at J, with 13 bases between the two ends. CDR3 DNA: TGTGCCATCAGTGAAACACAAAATCCTTACAATGAGCAGTTCTTC. Translating it yields CAISETQNPYNEQFF.

The genes are TRBV12-3 or TRBV12-4 and TRBJ2-2, with D possibly being TRBD1 (6 bases). This CDR3 is built from 13 residues. Trimming cost V 0 bases and J 8 bases, with 7 bases left between them. In DNA, the CDR3 is TGTGCCAGCAGTTTAGCGCAGGGGGGGGAGCTGTTTTTT. It specifies CASSLAQGGELFF.

The chain uses TRBV10-2 and TRBJ2-3; D is possibly TRBD1 (7 bases). The CDR3 runs to 16 residues. V lost 8 bases, J lost 5 bases, and 23 bases lay in between. CDR1 is WSHSY and CDR2 is SAAADI in the germline V gene. The CDR3 reads CASSEGAWLILDTQYF. CDR3 in DNA: TGCGCCAGCTCGGAGGGGGCGTGGTTAATCTTAGATACGCAGTATTTT.

V is TRBV28 and J is TRBJ1-5; TRBD1 might be the D (5 bases). The germline gives CDR1 MDHEN, CDR2 SYDVKM. With 3 bases removed from V and 6 bases from J, the gap between germline ends came to 12 bases. This CDR3 contains 14 residues. The CDR3 region has the DNA TGTGCCAGCAGTTTCCGCTTGGGGGGTCAGCCCCAGCATTTT. Amino acids: CASSFRLGGQPQHF.

With regard to this clone: The conserved phenylalanine or tryptophan normally closing the CDR3 is absent here, so this likely arose from a read error. The chain is built from TRBV6-6 and TRBJ1-1; 9 nucleotides line up with TRBD1. This CDR3 has 16 residues. V gave up 6 bases and J gave up 6 bases; unmatched junction bases: 14. Germline-derived CDR1 and CDR2 are MNHNY and SVGAGI (reference sequence). The CDR3 is CASRKRHSGTGSEAFL. The CDR3 bases are TGTGCCAGCAGAAAAAGACACTCCGGGACAGGGTCTGAAGCTTTCCTT.

The chain joins TRBV7-2 to TRBJ2-1; 14 bases are shared with TRBD2. Germline CDR1 reads SGHTA; CDR2 reads FQGNSA. The ends lost 4 bases at V and 9 bases at J; junction bases unmatched: 8. CDR3 length: 16 amino acids. The chain's CDR3 is CASSSGLAGGRGEQFF. The CDR3 DNA is TGTGCCAGCAGCTCCGGACTAGCGGGAGGCCGGGGTGAGCAGTTCTTC. Looking up the rest from reference TRBV7-2 and TRBJ2-1 gives the full variable domain: GAGVSQSPSNKVTEKGKDVELRCDPISGHTALYWYRQSLGQGLEFLIYFQGNSAPDKSGLPSDRFSAERTGGSVSTLTIQRTQQEDSAVYLCASSSGLAGGRGEQFFGPGTRLTVL.

This clone was found once. The J gene is TRBJ1-1, the V gene TRBV6-5; no clear D. The V end lost 7 bases, the J end lost 3 bases, and 12 bases lay between the germline ends. The CDR3 extends over 13 amino acids. Germline values: CDR1 MNHEY, CDR2 SVGAGI. CDR3 coding DNA: TGTGCCAGCAATACCAAGCGGGACACTGAAGCTTTCTTT. Protein product: CASNTKRDTEAFF.